This T cell receptor (beta chain) was obtained from a study of Ad26.COV2.S vaccination and SARS-CoV-2 variants. Repertoires were generated with immunoSEQ multiplex PCR, while TCRdb's copy carries only in-frame clones and drops some. The table shows 300,000 to 350,000 clones, with 85% occurring only once. Treatment in this sample: about 20 received Ad26.COV2.S at low or high dose, single or two shots; about 5 received placebo; per-sample allocation not given. The samples date from day 63 after the first vaccine or placebo injection. This sample comprised peripheral blood, obtained in a trial of Ad26.COV2.S vaccine versus placebo. This receptor was taken from a person between 18 and 60 years old who received the Ad26.COV2.S COVID-19 vaccine or a placebo.

The CDR3 reads CASSLSMNTEAFF. DNA for the CDR3: TGTGCCAGCAGCTTATCTATGAACACTGAAGCTTTCTTT. The chain employs TRBV7-3 and TRBJ1-1; D is undetermined. V was clipped by 2 bases and J by 0 bases, with 4 bases between them. From germline, CDR1 is SGHTA and CDR2 FQGTGA. The CDR3 has 13 residues.